These 31 T cell receptor beta chains share one sample of origin, sequenced in a study of long-term antiretroviral therapy in people with HIV. Run at survey level, the immunoSEQ assay was version v3.0. Here immunoSEQ multiplex PCR was the method, and the copy in TCRdb shows in-frame clones only, minus some. This sample has under 45,000 clones, with roughly four fifths found just once. This specimen was unsorted PBMCs, taken 1 year after starting antiretroviral therapy. Receptors were obtained from a man between 18 and 29 years old with HIV.

The rearrangement joins TRBV7-6 to TRBJ2-7; 10 bases fit TRBD1. V was pared by 6 bases and J by 2 bases, with 4 bases of the junction left unmatched. The V gene's germline CDR1 is SGHVS and CDR2 FNYEAQ. This CDR3 contains 14 residues. CDR3 sequence: CASSSGQGPYEQYF. The CDR3 DNA sequence: TGTGCCAGCAGTTCGGGACAGGGGCCCTACGAGCAGTACTTC.

This clone was recorded only once. The J gene is TRBJ2-1, the V gene TRBV7-3; the match to TRBD2 covers 9 bases. The CDR3 covers 16 residues. The germline gives CDR1 SGHTA, CDR2 FQGTGA. Trimming cost V 1 base and J 2 bases; bases outside gene matches: 3. The CDR3 bases are TGTGCCAGCAGCTTAAAAGCGGGAGGTACCTACAATGAGCAGTTCTTC. Amino acid sequence: CASSLKAGGTYNEQFF. Full variable domain (outside the CDR3, taken from reference TRBV7-3 and TRBJ2-1): GAGVSQTPSNKVTEKGKYVELRCDPISGHTALYWYRQSLGQGPEFLIYFQGTGAADDSGLPNDRFFAVRPEGSVSTLKIQRTERGDSAVYLCASSLKAGGTYNEQFFGPGTRLTVL.

This clone was detected a few times. This rearrangement joins TRBV5-6 to TRBJ2-7; 8 positions agree with TRBD1. The junction had 10 bases not matched to a gene; V was cut back by 3 bases and J by 2 bases. Germline V gene lookup returns CDR1 SGHDT and CDR2 YYEEEE. The CDR3 spans 16 residues. CDR3 residues: CASSSPRDRSTYEQYF. CDR3 nucleotide sequence: TGTGCCAGCAGCTCACCCCGGGACAGGTCGACCTACGAGCAGTACTTC.

The V call is TRBV19, the J call TRBJ2-3; no reliable D call. The V and J ends lost 3 bases and 3 bases respectively, with 7 bases between them. This CDR3 comprises 13 residues. Germline CDR1 and CDR2: LNHDA and SQIVND (reference sequence). CDR3 amino acids: CASSMGQTDTQYF. The DNA for the CDR3 is TGTGCCAGTAGTATGGGCCAGACAGATACGCAGTATTTT.

The rearrangement joins TRBV15 to TRBJ1-2, with a possible D match to TRBD1 (5 bases). CDR1 is LNHNV and CDR2 is YYDKDF in the germline V gene (reference sequence). The V end was cut by 0 bases, the J end by 3 bases, with 8 bases between. This CDR3 comprises 14 residues. The CDR3 sequence is CATSREGEYYGYTF. The CDR3 region has the DNA TGTGCCACCAGCAGAGAGGGGGAATACTATGGCTACACCTTC. Variable domain in full (rest from reference TRBV15 and TRBJ1-2): DAMVIQNPRYQVTQFGKPVTLSCSQTLNHNVMYWYQQKSSQAPKLLFHYYDKDFNNEADTPDNFQSRRPNTSFCFLDIRSPGLGDTAMYLCATSREGEYYGYTFGSGTRLTVV.

CDR3 loop: CASSILAVPQETQYF. The CDR3 nucleotides are TGTGCCAGTAGTATCCTAGCGGTGCCACAAGAGACCCAGTACTTC. V usage is TRBV19 and J usage is TRBJ2-5; TRBD2 aligns across 7 bases. CDR1 is LNHDA, CDR2 SQIVND, per germline (reference sequence). V was clipped by 3 bases and J by 2 bases; unmatched bases: 6. CDR3 size: 15 residues.

The V gene is TRBV5-5, the J gene TRBJ2-7; no clear D. The CDR3 length is 11 residues. Trimming took off 4 bases at V and 3 bases at J, with 5 bases between the two ends. Germline V gene sequence: CDR1 SGHKS, CDR2 YYEKEE (reference sequence). The CDR3 coding sequence is TGTGCCAGCAGCGGGGTCTACGAGCAGTACTTC. This sequence encodes CASSGVYEQYF.

This clone was picked up one time. V is TRBV5-1 and J is TRBJ2-1; 9 bases align to TRBD2. The CDR3 runs to 17 residues. V lost 7 bases and J lost 3; bases outside the gene matches: 14. The germline V gene has CDR1 SGHRS and CDR2 YFSETQ. CDR3 residues: CASQLVAGGPIYNEQFF. CDR3 nucleotide sequence: TGCGCCAGCCAGCTAGTGGCGGGAGGGCCTATCTACAATGAGCAGTTCTTC.

The gene calls are TRBV6-5 and TRBJ1-1; D gene ambiguous. Trimming took off 0 bases at V and 4 bases at J, with 15 bases between the two ends. Per the germline V gene, CDR1 is MNHEY and CDR2 is SVGAGI. The CDR3 sequence is 16 residues long. CDR3 loop: CASSYSSIHGSTEAFF. As DNA, the CDR3 is TGTGCCAGCAGTTACTCTTCGATCCATGGTAGCACTGAAGCTTTCTTT.

The chain recombines TRBV28 with TRBJ2-2; perhaps D is TRBD1 or TRBD2 (5 bases each). The CDR3 covers 14 residues. In germline, CDR1 is MDHEN, CDR2 SYDVKM. V was cut by 6 bases and J by 2 bases, with 10 bases left in between. CDR3 in DNA: TGTGCCAGCAGGGGGGACCTCAACACCGGGGAGCTGTTTTTT. Translating it yields CASRGDLNTGELFF.

V and J are TRBV28 and TRBJ2-7; 11 bases fit TRBD2. Germline trimming cut 7 bases from V and 5 bases from J; bases unmatched to any gene: 10. CDR3 length: 15 residues. Germline V CDR1 and CDR2: MDHEN, SYDVKM. The CDR3, as DNA: TGTGCCAGCACCCTCACCCCTAGCGGGAGGAACGAGCAGTACTTC. Translated, it gives CASTLTPSGRNEQYF.

The sample holds a few counts of this clone. The chain employs TRBV19 and TRBJ1-3; D is uncertain. The CDR3 is 11 residues long. V lost 11 bases to trimming and J lost 3 bases, with 8 bases between them. Germline V gene lookup returns CDR1 LNHDA and CDR2 SQIVND (reference sequence). This chain's CDR3 is CAGQLGNTIYF. The CDR3, as DNA: TGTGCCGGGCAGCTTGGAAACACCATATATTTT.

The chain links TRBV28 to TRBJ2-7, with D possibly being TRBD2 (6 bases). Germline V gene lookup returns CDR1 MDHEN and CDR2 SYDVKM. V dropped 3 bases and J dropped 4 bases, with 13 bases sitting between them. The CDR3 contains 14 residues. CDR3 nucleotide sequence: TGTGCCAGCAGTTTGAGGAGGGGCAGGTACGAGCAGTACTTC. Translating it yields CASSLRRGRYEQYF.

The chain uses TRBV5-1 and TRBJ2-3; no firm D call. V was pared by 4 bases and J by 7 bases, with 10 bases between. The CDR3 extends over 12 amino acids. Per the germline V gene, CDR1 is SGHRS and CDR2 is YFSETQ. As DNA, the CDR3 is TGCGCCAGCAGCCCCTCCGCCCATACGCAGTATTTT. Residues: CASSPSAHTQYF.

This chain connects TRBV5-1 to TRBJ1-1, with D perhaps TRBD1 (6 bases). The CDR3 is 15 amino acids. Germline assignment: CDR1 SGHRS and CDR2 YFSETQ. V lost 0 bases and J lost 4, with 13 bases in between. CDR3 residues: CASSLARTDLTEAFF. CDR3 in DNA: TGCGCCAGCAGCTTGGCTCGGACAGACCTCACTGAAGCTTTCTTT.

This chain uses TRBV7-8 with TRBJ2-1; 9 bases match TRBD1. Losses at the gene ends were 3 bases for V and 3 bases for J; bases not matched to a gene: 6. This CDR3 is built from 16 residues. Germline V gene data show CDR1 as SGHVS and CDR2 as FQNEAQ. The CDR3 sequence: CASSLLGQGIYNEQFF. CDR3 in DNA: TGTGCCAGCAGCTTGCTCGGACAGGGGATCTACAATGAGCAGTTCTTC.

CDR3 DNA sequence: TGTGCCATCAGTGAGTCGGGGGCCGATCCTAGGGGGTATGAGCAGTTCTTC. Residues: CAISESGADPRGYEQFF. The chain couples TRBV10-3 to TRBJ2-1, with D perhaps TRBD1 (6 bases). The CDR3 contains 17 residues. Deletions cut 0 bases from V and 8 bases from J, with 20 bases between. From germline, CDR1 is ENHRY and CDR2 SYGVKD.

This clone was counted between two and nine times. The gene calls are TRBV9 and TRBJ2-7; D remains ambiguous. Per germline, CDR1 SGDLS and CDR2 YYNGEE. The CDR3 is 14 residues long. The germline V and J ends were trimmed by 0 bases and 2 bases, with 9 bases remaining between them. The CDR3 reads CASSVGQKAYEQYF. In DNA, the CDR3 is TGTGCCAGCAGCGTAGGGCAGAAAGCCTACGAGCAGTACTTC.

This chain connects TRBV10-3 to TRBJ2-5; D may correspond to TRBD1 or TRBD2 (6 bases each). CDR3 size: 14 residues. CDR1 and CDR2 (germline): ENHRY, SYGVKD. The V and J ends lost 3 bases and 5 bases respectively, with 13 bases between them. As DNA, the CDR3 is TGTGCCATCAGTGACCAGGGGAGGATGGAGACCCAGTACTTC. Protein sequence: CAISDQGRMETQYF.

V and J are TRBV19 and TRBJ1-2, with TRBD1 identical over 7 bases. V lost 7 bases and J lost 3; bases outside the gene matches: 14. The CDR3 runs to 16 residues. Germline CDR1 LNHDA, CDR2 SQIVND (reference sequence). Written as DNA, the CDR3 is TGTGCCAGTACCCCCTCCCCCGACAGGGTAGACTATGGCTACACCTTC. Its protein is CASTPSPDRVDYGYTF.

CDR3 sequence: CASSAVSGNTEAFF. The CDR3 coding sequence is TGTGCCAGCAGCGCCGTCTCAGGGAACACTGAAGCTTTCTTT. V usage is TRBV9 and J usage is TRBJ1-1, with D unclear. Deletions cut 3 bases from V and 1 base from J, with 10 bases between. The length of the CDR3 is 14 residues. The germline gives CDR1 SGDLS, CDR2 YYNGEE.

This clone was seen only once. This chain links TRBV5-4 with TRBJ1-2; the D is unclear. The germline V and J ends were trimmed by 4 bases and 0 bases, with 10 bases remaining between them. CDR1 SGHNT and CDR2 YYREEE come from the germline V gene (reference sequence). This CDR3 region has 14 residues. CDR3 sequence reads: CASSSRGANYGYTF. In DNA, the CDR3 is TGTGCCAGCAGCAGCCGGGGAGCTAACTATGGCTACACCTTC.

This chain joins TRBV6-6 and TRBJ1-2; no clear D. The germline V gene encodes CDR1 MNHNY and CDR2 SVGAGI (reference sequence). CDR3 length equals 12 residues. The germline V and J ends were trimmed by 7 bases and 2 bases, with 8 bases remaining between them. As DNA, the CDR3 is TGTGCCAGCAATCGGGTCAACTATGGCTACACCTTC. Its protein is CASNRVNYGYTF.

CDR3: CASSQAPGNTYEQYF. CDR3 bases: TGCGCCAGCAGCCAAGCTCCTGGGAACACCTACGAGCAGTACTTC. The chain carries TRBV4-1 and TRBJ2-7; D gene uncertain. Germline V gene data show CDR1 as MGHRA and CDR2 as YSYEKL. The CDR3 spans 15 residues. Deletions cut 1 base from V and 2 bases from J, with 12 bases between.

V is TRBV6-1 and J is TRBJ1-2, with D hard to call. CDR3 length equals 14 residues. V was shortened by 1 base and J by 2 bases, with 8 bases between the two germline ends. The germline V gene has CDR1 MNHNS and CDR2 SASEGT. The CDR3 region has the DNA TGTGCCAGCAGTGAAGGGGCAGAGAACTATGGCTACACCTTC. Its protein product is CASSEGAENYGYTF.

The CDR3 bases are TGTGCCAGCTCACCCGGAAGGCCCACGCAAGAGACCCAGTACTTC. This codes for CASSPGRPTQETQYF. The V gene is TRBV18, the J gene TRBJ2-5; D ambiguous. CDR1 KGHSH and CDR2 LQKENI come from the germline V gene. V was trimmed by 3 bases and J by 2 bases, leaving 13 bases between them. This CDR3 is 15 amino acids long.

The chain employs TRBV11-3 and TRBJ2-1; 7 bases match TRBD1. CDR3 length equals 14 residues. The J segment lost 0 bases and the V segment lost 8 bases, leaving 4 bases of the junction unmatched. Germline CDR1 is SGHNT and CDR2 is YENEEA. For the CDR3, the DNA is TGTGCCAGCTCCCGGGACAGCTCCTACAATGAGCAGTTCTTC. It encodes CASSRDSSYNEQFF.

The chain uses TRBV28 and TRBJ1-2; a weak D match, TRBD1 (6 bases). CDR1 and CDR2 (germline): MDHEN, SYDVKM. Trimming took 5 bases from V and 4 from J, leaving 8 bases between them. The CDR3 loop spans 12 amino acids. The CDR3 reads CASSTQGYGYTF. The DNA for the CDR3 is TGTGCCAGCAGTACACAGGGCTATGGCTACACCTTC.

This clone was counted between two and nine times. The chain uses TRBV19 and TRBJ1-4, with D hard to call. CDR1 and CDR2 from the germline V gene are LNHDA and SQIVND (reference sequence). The V gene lost 7 bases and the J gene lost 13 bases, with 13 bases spanning the gap. There are 11 residues in the CDR3. The CDR3 nucleotides are TGTGCCAGTAAAGAGGGTGATGGACTGTTTTTT. The encoded protein is CASKEGDGLFF.

This clone showed up just a few times. This chain uses TRBV6-5 with TRBJ1-5; D is perhaps TRBD1 (5 bases). The CDR3 has 14 residues. Germline V CDR1 and CDR2: MNHEY, SVGAGI. Trimming cost V 6 bases and J 7 bases, with 16 bases left between them. The CDR3, as DNA: TGTGCCAGCAGCCCATTGCAGGGTAAGCAGCCCCAGCATTTT. Translation gives CASSPLQGKQPQHF.

The gene calls are TRBV5-6 and TRBJ2-2; TRBD2 is a possible D gene (5 bases). The germline CDR1 and CDR2 sequences are SGHDT and YYEEEE. The germline V and J ends were trimmed by 4 bases and 6 bases, with 10 bases remaining between them. The CDR3 is 13 residues long. CDR3 amino acids: CASSIGSSGELFF. CDR3 DNA: TGTGCCAGCAGCATAGGGAGTTCCGGGGAGCTGTTTTTT.